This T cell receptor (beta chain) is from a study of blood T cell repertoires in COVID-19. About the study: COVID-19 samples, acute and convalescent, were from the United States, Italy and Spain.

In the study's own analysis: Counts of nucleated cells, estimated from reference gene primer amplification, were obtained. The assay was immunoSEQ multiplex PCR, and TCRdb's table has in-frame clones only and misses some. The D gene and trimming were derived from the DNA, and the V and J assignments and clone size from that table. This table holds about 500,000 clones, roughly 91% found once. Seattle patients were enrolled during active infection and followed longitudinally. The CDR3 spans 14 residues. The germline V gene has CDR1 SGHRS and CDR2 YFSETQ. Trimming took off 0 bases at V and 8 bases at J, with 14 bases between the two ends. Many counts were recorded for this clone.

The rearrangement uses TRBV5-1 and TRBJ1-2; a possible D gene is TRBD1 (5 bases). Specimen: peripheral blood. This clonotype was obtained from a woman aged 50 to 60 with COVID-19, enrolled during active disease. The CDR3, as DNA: TGCGCCAGCAGCTTGGCCGGAAGGGGTCCCGGCTACACCTTC. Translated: CASSLAGRGPGYTF.